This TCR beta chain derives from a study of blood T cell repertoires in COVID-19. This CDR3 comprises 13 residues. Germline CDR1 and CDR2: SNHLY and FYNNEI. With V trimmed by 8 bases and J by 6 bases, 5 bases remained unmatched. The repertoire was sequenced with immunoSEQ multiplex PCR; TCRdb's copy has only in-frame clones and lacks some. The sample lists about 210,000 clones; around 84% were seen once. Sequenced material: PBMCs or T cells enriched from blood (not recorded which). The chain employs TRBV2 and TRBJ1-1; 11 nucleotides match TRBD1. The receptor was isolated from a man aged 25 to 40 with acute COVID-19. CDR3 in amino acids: CASGDRGRAEAFF. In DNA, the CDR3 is TGTGCCAGCGGGGACAGGGGGAGGGCTGAAGCTTTCTTT.